Following are 18 T cell receptor beta chains from one sample sequenced in a study of patients and donors after allogeneic stem cell transplantation (dated by TCRdb to 2018 to 2021). Library construction relied on RT-PCR. The sequencer was a NextSeq 550. TCRdb took the public reads, trimmed them with fastp at Q25, ran MiXCR for clone calling and kept in-frame beta chains. Each CDR3 protein gets just one entry, which takes the most common genes and DNA from the rows behind it. Across this sample there are around 240,000 distinct CDR3 sequences, with 13% to 15% seen only once. About 9.9% of the sample rests with the top ten. Sequenced material: blood, either unsorted or a sorted T cell fraction (not recorded which). The origin of the receptors is a human donor who was either an allogeneic HSCT recipient or a stem cell or donor lymphocyte infusion donor (not recorded which). It is not recorded whose cells these are; they may come from a transplant donor.

This clonotype was counted ten times or more. The chain is built from TRBV12-3 or TRBV12-4 and TRBJ2-3, with 13 positions matching TRBD2. The length of the CDR3 is 19 residues. V gave up 8 bases and J gave up 1 base; unmatched junction bases: 15. The CDR3 reads CASSLSGLAGPLGTDTQYF. In nucleotides, the CDR3 is TGTGCCAGCTCTTTATCGGGACTAGCGGGGCCCCTGGGCACAGATACGCAGTATTTT.

The chain is built from TRBV20-1 and TRBJ2-7; D is possibly TRBD2 (6 bases). The CDR3 spans 12 residues. The germline gives CDR1 DFQATT, CDR2 SNEGSKA (reference sequence). V was trimmed by 4 bases and J by 3 bases, leaving 10 bases between them. The CDR3 reads CSAILADYEQYF. DNA for the CDR3: TGCAGTGCTATATTAGCGGACTACGAGCAGTACTTC.

This clonotype was counted at least ten times. The chain carries TRBV7-8 and TRBJ1-2; 9 bases map to TRBD1. The junction had 13 bases not matched to a gene; V was cut back by 3 bases and J by 8 bases. The germline V gene has CDR1 SGHVS and CDR2 FQNEAQ. This CDR3 has 16 residues. The CDR3 loop is CASSFILRTGERGYTF. The CDR3 DNA reads TGTGCCAGCAGCTTTATTCTTCGGACAGGGGAGAGAGGCTACACCTTC.

The chain employs TRBV14 and TRBJ2-7; possibly TRBD2 for D (6 bases). CDR1 SGHDN and CDR2 FVKESK come from the germline V gene. The V and J ends lost 4 bases and 5 bases respectively, with 18 bases between them. This CDR3 has 15 amino acids. The CDR3, as DNA: TGTGCCAGCAGCCTTCGACTAGGATTGTCCAACGAGCAGTACTTC. Amino acids: CASSLRLGLSNEQYF.

This clonotype was seen ten or more times. The genes are TRBV28 and TRBJ1-4; D ambiguous. Germline V gives CDR1 MDHEN, CDR2 SYDVKM. Between the trimmed V and J ends, which lost 2 bases and 5 bases, there was a span of 9 bases. This CDR3 region has 14 residues. The CDR3 coding sequence is TGTGCCAGCAGTTTAACGGCAGCCAATGAAAAACTGTTTTTT. This translates into CASSLTAANEKLFF.

This clonotype has just a few counts. This rearrangement joins TRBV29-1 to TRBJ2-2, with TRBD2 matching 8 bases. CDR1 and CDR2 from the germline V gene are SQVTM and ANQGSEA. After removal of 5 bases from V and 0 bases from J, the junction contained 17 bases not matched to a gene. There are 19 residues in the CDR3. The CDR3 DNA follows: TGCAGCGTTCGTGCAGTAGGTCTAGCGGGTCCTACGAACACCGGGGAGCTGTTTTTT. Translating it yields CSVRAVGLAGPTNTGELFF.

The gene calls are TRBV2 and TRBJ2-5; 10 bases are shared with TRBD1. The V gene's germline CDR1 is SNHLY and CDR2 FYNNEI. The CDR3 is 17 amino acids. The ends lost 4 bases at V and 2 bases at J; junction bases unmatched: 10. CDR3 region: CASSGGGQGVRQETQYF. Written as DNA, the CDR3 is TGTGCCAGCAGTGGGGGCGGACAGGGGGTAAGGCAAGAGACCCAGTACTTC.

This clonotype was detected only a few times. This chain connects TRBV6-1 to TRBJ2-7, with 9 bases aligning to TRBD1. Germline CDR1 reads MNHNS; CDR2 reads SASEGT. CDR3 length: 14 amino acids. V lost 5 bases, J lost 2 bases, and 4 bases stayed unmatched. This CDR3 is CASSRTGVTYEQYF. CDR3 in DNA: TGTGCCAGCAGTCGGACAGGGGTAACCTACGAGCAGTACTTC.

This sequence joins TRBV27 and TRBJ1-5, with no clear D. The CDR3 is made up of 14 amino acids. V lost 3 bases and J 5 bases, leaving 11 bases between the germline ends. The germline V gene encodes CDR1 MNHEY and CDR2 SMNVEV (reference sequence). CDR3 in DNA: TGTGCCAGCAGTTTGCAAGCCGGAGATCAGCCCCAGCATTTT. Translated, it gives CASSLQAGDQPQHF.

This clonotype came up many times. This chain joins TRBV20-1 and TRBJ1-5, with D possibly matching TRBD1 (5 bases). CDR1 and CDR2 (germline): DFQATT, SNEGSKA (reference sequence). The CDR3 is 13 amino acids. V shed 5 bases and J shed 1 base, with 9 bases lying between them. The CDR3 spells CSAEGTSNQPQHF. The DNA of the CDR3 is TGCAGTGCTGAAGGGACGAGCAATCAGCCCCAGCATTTT.

This clonotype was picked up many times. The chain uses TRBV11-2 and TRBJ2-3; 8 bases match TRBD2. The CDR3 extends over 15 amino acids. V lost 5 bases to trimming and J lost 5 bases; unmatched junction nucleotides: 9. The germline V gene has CDR1 SGHAT and CDR2 FQNNGV. CDR3 protein: CASSPYRAGGDTQYF. The CDR3 nucleotides are TGTGCCAGCAGCCCATACCGGGCGGGGGGAGATACGCAGTATTTT.

There are many counts of this clonotype. This chain connects TRBV12-3 or TRBV12-4 to TRBJ2-7, with D possibly being TRBD1 (5 bases). The CDR3 has 13 amino acids. Deletions cut 2 bases from V and 2 bases from J, with 7 bases between. This CDR3 reads CASSLQGPYEQYF. The CDR3 nucleotides read TGTGCCAGCAGTTTACAGGGCCCCTACGAGCAGTACTTC.

The CDR3 loop is CASSLAVGRGDEQFF. DNA for the CDR3: TGTGCCAGCAGCTTGGCGGTGGGGCGCGGGGATGAGCAGTTCTTC. J is TRBJ2-1 and V is TRBV7-9, with D perhaps TRBD2 (6 bases). Trimming cost V 3 bases and J 8 bases, with 17 bases left between them. The CDR3 covers 15 residues. Germline CDR1 and CDR2: SEHNR and FQNEAQ (reference sequence).

This clonotype was observed a handful of times. The gene calls are TRBV5-8 and TRBJ1-1; no firm D call. This CDR3 is built from 15 residues. Germline-derived CDR1 and CDR2 are SGHTS and YDEGEE. The V gene lost 4 bases and the J gene lost 5 bases, with 18 bases spanning the gap. Here the CDR3 reads CASSAILGVGTEAFF. In DNA, the CDR3 is TGTGCCAGCAGCGCCATCCTCGGGGTTGGGACTGAAGCTTTCTTT.

This clonotype was observed many times. The gene calls are TRBV4-3 and TRBJ2-5, with D perhaps matching TRBD2 (5 bases). Trimming left V 0 bases short and J 2 bases short, with 10 bases between. The CDR3 loop spans 15 amino acids. Germline V CDR1 and CDR2: LGHNA, YSLEER. This CDR3 reads CASSQDLQRQETQYF. The CDR3 nucleotides read TGCGCCAGCAGCCAAGATCTACAGCGGCAAGAGACCCAGTACTTC.

CDR3: CASSLDLAQAKNIQYF. The CDR3 bases are TGTGCCAGCAGCTTAGATCTAGCGCAAGCCAAAAACATTCAGTACTTC. The chain is built from TRBV11-3 and TRBJ2-4; D perhaps matches TRBD2 (6 bases). Germline CDR1 is SGHNT and CDR2 is YENEEA. CDR3 length equals 16 residues. V dropped 0 bases and J dropped 0 bases, with 9 bases sitting between them.

This clonotype was found many times. The rearrangement joins TRBV29-1 to TRBJ2-7, with 8 bases aligning to TRBD1. V dropped 7 bases and J dropped 0; count of bases not matched to a gene: 8. The CDR3 is 14 residues long. CDR1 SQVTM and CDR2 ANQGSEA come from the germline V gene. The CDR3 DNA is TGCAGCGCCACGGGACAGGCAAGCTCCTACGAGCAGTACTTC. This sequence encodes CSATGQASSYEQYF.

This clonotype has at least ten counts. The chain carries TRBV9 and TRBJ1-5; 7 nucleotides agree with TRBD1. The CDR3 covers 17 residues. V shed 4 bases and J 2 bases; nucleotides not matched to a gene: 12. The germline gives CDR1 SGDLS, CDR2 YYNGEE. The CDR3: CASSPGGGSGGNQPQHF. The CDR3 DNA reads as TGTGCCAGCAGCCCAGGGGGGGGATCAGGCGGCAATCAGCCCCAGCATTTT.